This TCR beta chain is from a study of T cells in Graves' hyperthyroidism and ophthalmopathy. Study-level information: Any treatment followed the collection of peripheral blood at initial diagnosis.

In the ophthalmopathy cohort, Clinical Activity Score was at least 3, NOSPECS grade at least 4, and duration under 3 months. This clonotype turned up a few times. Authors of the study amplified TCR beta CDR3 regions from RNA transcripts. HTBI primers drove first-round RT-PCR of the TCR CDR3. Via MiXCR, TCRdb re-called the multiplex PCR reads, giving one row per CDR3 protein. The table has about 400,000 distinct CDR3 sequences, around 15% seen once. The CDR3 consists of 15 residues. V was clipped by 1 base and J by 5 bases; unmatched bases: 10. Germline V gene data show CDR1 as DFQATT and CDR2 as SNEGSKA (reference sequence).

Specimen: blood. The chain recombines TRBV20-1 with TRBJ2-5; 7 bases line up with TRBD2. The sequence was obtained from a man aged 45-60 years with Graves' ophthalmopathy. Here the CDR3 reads CSARVVVAGVETQYF. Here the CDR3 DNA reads TGCAGTGCTAGAGTTGTGGTTGCGGGAGTGGAGACCCAGTACTTC.